These T cell receptor beta chains were read from a single sample in a study of T cells in Graves' hyperthyroidism and ophthalmopathy. TCRdb re-derived calls from the multiplex PCR reads in MiXCR, one entry per CDR3 protein. The repertoire holds about 400,000 distinct CDR3 sequences, with about 14% as singletons. The sample taken for sequencing was blood. These receptors came from a middle-aged man with Graves' ophthalmopathy. Each CDR3 is given with its conserved first and last residue. Each record gives: CDR3 protein, CDR3 DNA, clone size, J gene, D gene, V gene. A D gene is named only where the DNA matches it firmly. Rows give clone size only sometimes, using once, few, many, or a class for an expanded clone.

CATRDSHNEQFF	TGTGCCACCAGGGACTCCCACAATGAGCAGTTCTTC	few	TRBJ2-1	.	TRBV24-1
CASSHRGGSSYNEQFF	TGTGCCAGCAGTCATAGGGGGGGGAGCTCCTACAATGAGCAGTTCTTC	many	TRBJ2-1	.	TRBV27
CASSLGRQNLMNTEAFF	TGTGCCAGCAGTTTAGGCAGGCAAAACCTCATGAACACTGAAGCTTTCTTT	many	TRBJ1-1	.	TRBV12-3/TRBV12-4
CASSESFTTGGLADTQYF	TGTGCCAGCAGTGAGTCTTTTACAACAGGGGGTCTCGCAGATACGCAGTATTTT	.	TRBJ2-3	TRBD1	TRBV6-1
CASSLIHSGANVLTF	TGTGCCAGCAGCTTAATCCACTCTGGGGCCAACGTCCTGACTTTC	few	TRBJ2-6	.	TRBV7-3
CASSVRVLSYEQYF	TGTGCCAGCAGTGTTCGGGTCCTGTCCTACGAGCAGTACTTC	many	TRBJ2-7	.	TRBV2
CSASRAGEGSEEQFF	TGCAGTGCCTCCCGAGCGGGAGAGGGTTCCGAAGAGCAGTTCTTC	.	TRBJ2-1	TRBD2	TRBV20-1
CASSFMRDPNYGYTF	TGTGCCAGCAGCTTCATGCGGGATCCAAACTATGGCTACACCTTC	many	TRBJ1-2	.	TRBV5-8
CSVGGRPNYGYTF	TGCAGCGTTGGTGGTCGCCCCAACTATGGCTACACCTTC	.	TRBJ1-2	.	TRBV29-1
CATSDEGRTDTQYF	TGTGCCACCAGTGATGAAGGGAGGACAGATACGCAGTATTTT	many	TRBJ2-3	.	TRBV24-1
CASSYGQGADGELFF	TGTGCCAGCAGCTACGGACAGGGGGCGGACGGGGAGCTGTTTTTT	few	TRBJ2-2	TRBD1	TRBV7-2
CASSPPGISEQYF	TGTGCCAGCAGTCCTCCAGGGATCTCCGAGCAGTACTTC	few	TRBJ2-7	.	TRBV28
CAWSQDISNQPQHF	TGTGCCTGGAGCCAGGACATTAGCAATCAGCCCCAGCATTTT	many	TRBJ1-5	.	TRBV30
CASSLGLDEQFF	TGTGCCAGCAGCTTGGGGTTAGATGAGCAGTTCTTC	many	TRBJ2-1	.	TRBV7-8
CASSLWGDGSQEAFF	TGCGCCAGCAGCTTGTGGGGGGATGGTTCGCAGGAAGCTTTCTTT	many	TRBJ1-1	.	TRBV5-1
CSVGSSYNSPLHF	TGCAGTGTTGGGAGCTCCTATAATTCACCCCTCCACTTT	many	TRBJ1-6	.	TRBV20-1